The 28 T cell receptor beta chains reported below all come from one sample, sequenced in a study of OX40 agonist ivuxolimab in advanced cancers. Produced via immunoSEQ multiplex PCR; TCRdb's table is partial and in-frame only. Found here are 25,000 to 35,000 clones, about 84% of them singletons; the top ten hold under 30%. The sample here was CD4+ or CD8+ T cells sorted from blood, taken in a trial of the OX40 agonist ivuxolimab. The receptors shown here come from an adult with an advanced solid tumor such as melanoma, head and neck, liver or kidney cancer.

This clone was detected a few times. The CDR3 bases are TGCAGCGCAAAAGGGACTAGCGGGTATTACAATGAGCAGTTCTTC. It is translated as CSAKGTSGYYNEQFF. V usage is TRBV29-1 and J usage is TRBJ2-1, with 12 bases that match TRBD2. Per germline, CDR1 SQVTM and CDR2 ANQGSEA. J lost 4 bases, V lost 7 bases, and 8 bases had no gene match. There are 15 residues in the CDR3.

The rearrangement links TRBV14 to TRBJ2-1, with 12 bases aligning to TRBD2. Germline CDR1 SGHDN, CDR2 FVKESK. The CDR3 sequence is 15 residues long. Trimming at V came to 3 bases and at J to 8 bases, leaving 5 bases not matched to a gene. In DNA form, the CDR3 reads TGTGCCAGCAGCCAGACTAGCGGGAGCGGGGATGAGCAGTTCTTC. Translated: CASSQTSGSGDEQFF.

V usage is TRBV2 and J usage is TRBJ1-2; D uncertain. The germline V gene encodes CDR1 SNHLY and CDR2 FYNNEI. This CDR3 has 13 amino acids. V was trimmed by 1 base and J by 3 bases, leaving 6 bases between them. CDR3 loop: CASSEVRDYGYTF. The CDR3 nucleotides are TGTGCCAGCAGTGAAGTGAGGGACTATGGCTACACCTTC. Looking up the rest from reference TRBV2 and TRBJ1-2 gives the full variable domain: EPEVTQTPSHQVTQMGQEVILRCVPISNHLYFYWYRQILGQKVEFLVSFYNNEISEKSEIFDDQFSVERPDGSNFTLKIRSTKLEDSAMYFCASSEVRDYGYTFGSGTRLTVV.

The DNA of the CDR3 is TGTGCCAGCAGTTCCCTGACTCCCTACGAGCAGTACTTC. Translated, it gives CASSSLTPYEQYF. This chain connects TRBV6-5 to TRBJ2-7; D gene unclear. The CDR3 extends over 13 amino acids. The germline V gene encodes CDR1 MNHEY and CDR2 SVGAGI. Trimming removed 4 bases at V and 2 bases at J, with 9 bases between.

The CDR3 region has the DNA TGTGCCAGCAGCCCGTGGACAGGGGGCAGTGAGCAGTTCTTC. Its translation: CASSPWTGGSEQFF. This chain links TRBV9 with TRBJ2-1, with 11 bases that match TRBD1. From germline, CDR1 is SGDLS and CDR2 YYNGEE. CDR3 size: 14 residues. With V trimmed by 4 bases and J by 9 bases, 6 bases remained unmatched.

The rearrangement links TRBV7-6 to TRBJ2-7; D perhaps matches TRBD1 (5 bases). Germline lookup yields CDR1 SGHVS and CDR2 FNYEAQ. CDR3 size: 15 residues. V shed 4 bases and J shed 2 bases, with 15 bases lying between them. CDR3 nucleotide sequence: TGTGCCAGCAGCTCCGGGCAGGGCCTAACCTACGAGCAGTACTTC. Its translation is CASSSGQGLTYEQYF. Combining the CDR3 with reference TRBV7-6 and TRBJ2-7 gives the whole variable domain GAGVSQSPRYKVTKRGQDVALRCDPISGHVSLYWYRQALGQGPEFLTYFNYEAQQDKSGLPNDRFSAERPEGSISTLTIQRTEQRDSAMYRCASSSGQGLTYEQYFGPGTRLTVT.

The J gene is TRBJ2-7, the V gene TRBV29-1; 12 nucleotides line up with TRBD2. Germline lookup yields CDR1 SQVTM and CDR2 ANQGSEA. V dropped 0 bases and J dropped 3; count of bases not matched to a gene: 3. The CDR3 totals 15 residues. The CDR3 DNA reads TGCAGCGTTGAAGATCCGACTAGCGGGAGCTACGAGCAGTACTTC. Amino acids: CSVEDPTSGSYEQYF.

This clone appeared a few times. The V gene is TRBV6-4, the J gene TRBJ1-1; D unresolved. Deletions cut 2 bases from V and 2 bases from J, with 6 bases between. This CDR3 region has 13 residues. Germline-derived CDR1 and CDR2 are MRHNA and SNTAGT. The CDR3 DNA is TGTGCCAGCAGTGACAAAAGTAACACTGAAGCTTTCTTT. Amino acids: CASSDKSNTEAFF.

This clone was seen more than once but under ten times. V usage is TRBV11-1 and J usage is TRBJ1-2; 8 nucleotides match TRBD1. The CDR3 length is 14 residues. CDR1 and CDR2 (germline): SGHAT, FQDESV (reference sequence). Trimming cost V 5 bases and J 7 bases; bases outside gene matches: 9. The CDR3 bases are TGTGCCAGCAGCCCCGGGGCAGGGGGCATTGGCTACACCTTC. It encodes CASSPGAGGIGYTF.

This clone came up a few times. The chain employs TRBV29-1 and TRBJ2-7; D remains ambiguous. CDR1 SQVTM and CDR2 ANQGSEA come from the germline V gene. V was trimmed by 4 bases and J by 1 base, leaving 8 bases between them. The CDR3 sequence is 12 residues long. The CDR3 DNA sequence: TGCAGCGTTGCACAGCTTTCCTACGAGCAGTACTTC. Its translation is CSVAQLSYEQYF.

The gene calls are TRBV6-4 and TRBJ2-2, with D maybe TRBD2 (6 bases). CDR3 length: 16 residues. CDR1 and CDR2 (germline): MRHNA, SNTAGT. Trimming pared 2 bases from V and 6 bases from J, leaving 16 bases between. CDR3 DNA: TGTGCCAGCAGTGACAGGGGCGGAACGGGGGCCGGGGAGCTGTTTTTT. Translated: CASSDRGGTGAGELFF.

The rearrangement uses TRBV4-2 and TRBJ2-5, with 7 nucleotides matching TRBD2. The CDR3 is 16 residues long. Per germline, CDR1 LGHNA and CDR2 YNFKEQ. The junction had 13 bases not matched to a gene; V was cut back by 5 bases and J by 4 bases. The DNA of the CDR3 is TGTGCCAGCAGCGTCAGTCTCGCGGGAGTCAGAGAGACCCAGTACTTC. Translated, it gives CASSVSLAGVRETQYF.

The chain links TRBV2 to TRBJ1-1; maybe TRBD1 (6 bases). Germline V gene data show CDR1 as SNHLY and CDR2 as FYNNEI. V dropped 2 bases and J dropped 5 bases, with 18 bases sitting between them. The CDR3 runs to 16 residues. CDR3 bases: TGTGCCAGCAGTGAAATAGGGTCCGGCACAGGGACTGAAGCTTTCTTT. Translation: CASSEIGSGTGTEAFF.

J is TRBJ2-3 and V is TRBV9, with D unclear. Germline CDR1 reads SGDLS; CDR2 reads YYNGEE. The CDR3 totals 14 residues. V was cut by 4 bases and J by 5 bases, with 14 bases left in between. CDR3 nucleotides: TGTGCCAGCAGCCACACCCAAGTTGGAGATACGCAGTATTTT. It translates to CASSHTQVGDTQYF.

The gene calls are TRBV6-5 and TRBJ2-6; D unresolved. CDR1 is MNHEY and CDR2 is SVGAGI in the germline V gene. Trimming left V 0 bases short and J 1 base short, with 1 base between. The CDR3 has 14 amino acids. Here the CDR3 DNA reads TGTGCCAGCAGTTACTCTTCTGGGGCCAACGTCCTGACTTTC. This translates into CASSYSSGANVLTF.

The chain uses TRBV6-1 and TRBJ1-5; D is unresolved. Germline V lookup: CDR1 MNHNS, CDR2 SASEGT. This CDR3 has 13 residues. V was pared by 7 bases and J by 4 bases, with 11 bases between. The CDR3: CASTPGRNQPQHF. The CDR3 bases are TGTGCCAGCACCCCGGGGAGGAATCAGCCCCAGCATTTT.

V usage is TRBV6-6 and J usage is TRBJ1-1; TRBD1 is a possible D gene (5 bases). The V gene's germline CDR1 is MNHNY and CDR2 SVGAGI (reference sequence). V was pared by 3 bases and J by 1 base, with 9 bases between. This CDR3 contains 14 residues. The CDR3 sequence: CASSYRTSNTEAFF. The CDR3 coding sequence is TGTGCCAGCAGTTATCGGACATCGAACACTGAAGCTTTCTTT.

The CDR3 spells CASSLGGPYNEQFF. CDR3 DNA sequence: TGTGCCAGCAGTTTGGGAGGGCCGTACAATGAGCAGTTCTTC. The V and J genes are TRBV27 and TRBJ2-1; 7 bases fit TRBD2. Unmatched junction bases numbered 3, after V lost 3 bases and J lost 4 bases. The CDR3 totals 14 residues. Germline CDR1 and CDR2: MNHEY and SMNVEV (reference sequence).

This clone was seen just once. The V gene is TRBV30, the J gene TRBJ2-6; the D is unclear. V shed 5 bases and J shed 2 bases, with 10 bases lying between them. Germline V gene data show CDR1 as GTSNPN and CDR2 as SVGIG (reference sequence). There are 14 residues in the CDR3. CDR3 region: CAWGTRTGANVLTF. CDR3 in DNA: TGTGCCTGGGGAACCAGGACTGGGGCCAACGTCCTGACTTTC.

V usage is TRBV10-3 and J usage is TRBJ1-2, with no clear D. This CDR3 contains 17 residues. Looked up from germline, CDR1 is ENHRY and CDR2 is SYGVKD. The V end was cut by 0 bases, the J end by 0 bases, with 14 bases between. The CDR3 bases are TGTGCCATCAGTGAGTCCCTCGGCCTTAGGGCTAACTATGGCTACACCTTC. It yields the protein CAISESLGLRANYGYTF.

Concerning this clone: The sample has other DNA sequences that encode this CDR3 too. CDR3 nucleotides: TGCGCCAGCAGCTTTGGCGGGGGATACAATGAGCAGTTCTTC. As protein: CASSFGGGYNEQFF. This sequence joins TRBV5-1 and TRBJ2-1; TRBD2 aligns across 7 bases. Germline values: CDR1 SGHRS, CDR2 YFSETQ. V was pared by 2 bases and J by 4 bases, with 3 bases of the junction left unmatched. The CDR3 spans 14 residues. The complete variable domain, with remaining parts taken from reference TRBV5-1 and TRBJ2-1, reads KAGVTQTPRYLIKTRGQQVTLSCSPISGHRSVSWYQQTPGQGLQFLFEYFSETQRNKGNFPGRFSGRQFSNSRSEMNVSTLELGDSALYLCASSFGGGYNEQFFGPGTRLTVL.

The CDR3 reads CASSPGLWETGASGANVLTF. The CDR3 DNA is TGTGCCAGCAGTCCAGGATTATGGGAGACGGGAGCCTCTGGGGCCAACGTCCTGACTTTC. V gene TRBV27 combines with J gene TRBJ2-6; the D gene is possibly TRBD2 (6 bases). Germline V lookup: CDR1 MNHEY, CDR2 SMNVEV (reference sequence). V lost 5 bases to trimming and J lost 0 bases, with 23 bases between them. The CDR3 is made up of 20 amino acids.

The chain employs TRBV30 and TRBJ1-1; D remains ambiguous. This CDR3 is built from 12 residues. The germline gives CDR1 GTSNPN, CDR2 SVGIG (reference sequence). V was cut by 4 bases and J by 0 bases, with 6 bases left in between. The CDR3 DNA follows: TGTGCCTGGACGGAAATGAACACTGAAGCTTTCTTT. As protein: CAWTEMNTEAFF.

This rearrangement joins TRBV2 to TRBJ1-1; D remains ambiguous. Trimming removed 6 bases at V and 1 base at J, with 9 bases between. The CDR3 runs 13 residues. The germline CDR1 and CDR2 sequences are SNHLY and FYNNEI. CDR3 in amino acids: CASSGRWNTEAFF. CDR3 coding DNA: TGTGCCAGCAGCGGACGGTGGAACACTGAAGCTTTCTTT.

CDR3 amino acids: CASRGGQGRYQPQHF. In DNA form, the CDR3 reads TGTGCCAGCAGAGGCGGACAGGGGCGGTACCAGCCCCAGCATTTT. The chain recombines TRBV2 with TRBJ1-5, with TRBD1 identical over 9 bases. This CDR3 region has 15 residues. The germline V gene has CDR1 SNHLY and CDR2 FYNNEI. After removal of 6 bases from V and 7 bases from J, the junction contained 10 bases not matched to a gene.

This chain joins TRBV9 and TRBJ2-1, with TRBD2 identical over 7 bases. V lost 0 bases, J lost 1 base, and 7 bases stayed unmatched. The length of the CDR3 is 17 residues. CDR1 and CDR2 (germline): SGDLS, YYNGEE. The CDR3, as DNA: TGTGCCAGCAGCGTAGGGAAACTAGCGCCTTCCTACAATGAGCAGTTCTTC. Its translation is CASSVGKLAPSYNEQFF. Complete variable domain (other parts from reference TRBV9 and TRBJ2-1): DSGVTQTPKHLITATGQRVTLRCSPRSGDLSVYWYQQSLDQGLQFLIQYYNGEERAKGNILERFSAQQFPDLHSELNLSSLELGDSALYFCASSVGKLAPSYNEQFFGPGTRLTVL.

The chain couples TRBV7-8 to TRBJ2-7, with 8 bases identical to TRBD1. This CDR3 has 14 residues. Germline V gene sequence: CDR1 SGHVS, CDR2 FQNEAQ. V gave up 5 bases and J gave up 3 bases; unmatched junction bases: 6. CDR3 DNA sequence: TGTGCCAGCAGCGGCCGGACAGGGCTCTACGAGCAGTACTTC. This gives the protein CASSGRTGLYEQYF. The full variable domain, completed using reference TRBV7-8 and TRBJ2-7, is GAGVSQSPRYKVAKRGQDVALRCDPISGHVSLFWYQQALGQGPEFLTYFQNEAQLDKSGLPSDRFFAERPEGSVSTLKIQRTQQEDSAVYLCASSGRTGLYEQYFGPGTRLTVT.

In this sample, this clone turned up once. This chain links TRBV7-9 with TRBJ1-2; D might be TRBD1 (5 bases). V lost 4 bases and J 8 bases, leaving 14 bases between the germline ends. The germline V gene has CDR1 SEHNR and CDR2 FQNEAQ (reference sequence). CDR3 length: 13 residues. CDR3 sequence: CASSSDTAGGYTF. CDR3 DNA sequence: TGTGCCAGCAGCTCTGACACCGCAGGGGGCTACACCTTC.